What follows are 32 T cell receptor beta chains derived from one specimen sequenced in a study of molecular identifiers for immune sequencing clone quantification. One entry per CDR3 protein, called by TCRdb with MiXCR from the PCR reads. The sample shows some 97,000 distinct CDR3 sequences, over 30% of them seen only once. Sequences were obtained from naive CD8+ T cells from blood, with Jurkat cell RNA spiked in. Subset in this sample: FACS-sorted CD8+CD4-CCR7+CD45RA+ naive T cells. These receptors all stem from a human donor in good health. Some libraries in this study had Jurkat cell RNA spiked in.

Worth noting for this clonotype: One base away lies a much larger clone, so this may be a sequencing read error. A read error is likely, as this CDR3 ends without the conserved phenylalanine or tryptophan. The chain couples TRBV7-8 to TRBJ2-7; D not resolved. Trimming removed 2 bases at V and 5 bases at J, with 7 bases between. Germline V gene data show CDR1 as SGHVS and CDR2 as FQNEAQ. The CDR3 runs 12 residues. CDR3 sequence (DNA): TGTGCCAGCAGCTTAACTCGGAACGAGCAGTACTTA. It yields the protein CASSLTRNEQYL.

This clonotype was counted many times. Written as DNA, the CDR3 is TGTGCTGCCCAGCTCTATAACACCGGGGAGCTGTTTTTT. This codes for CAAQLYNTGELFF. The chain combines TRBV7-9 with TRBJ2-2; D unresolved. The CDR3 is 13 residues long. Per germline, CDR1 SEHNR and CDR2 FQNEAQ (reference sequence).

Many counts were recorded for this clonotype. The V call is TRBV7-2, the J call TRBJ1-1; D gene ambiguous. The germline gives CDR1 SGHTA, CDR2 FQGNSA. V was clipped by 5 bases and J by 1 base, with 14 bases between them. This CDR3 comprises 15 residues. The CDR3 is CASSPLAEWNTEAFF. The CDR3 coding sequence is TGTGCCAGCAGCCCCCTGGCAGAATGGAACACTGAAGCTTTCTTT.

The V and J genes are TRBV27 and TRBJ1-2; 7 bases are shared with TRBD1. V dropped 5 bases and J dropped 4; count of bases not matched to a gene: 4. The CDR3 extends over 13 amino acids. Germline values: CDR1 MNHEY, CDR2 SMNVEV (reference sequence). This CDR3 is CASSIGDSYGYTF. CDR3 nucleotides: TGTGCCAGCAGTATAGGGGACAGCTATGGCTACACCTTC.

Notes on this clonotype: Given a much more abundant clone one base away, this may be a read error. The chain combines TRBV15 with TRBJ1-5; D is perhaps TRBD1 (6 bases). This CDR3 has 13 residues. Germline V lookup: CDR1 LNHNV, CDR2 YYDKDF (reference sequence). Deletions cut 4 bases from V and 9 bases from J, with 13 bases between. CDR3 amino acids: CATSTDRSRPQHF. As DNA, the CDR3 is TGTGCCACCAGCACAGACAGGTCCCGGCCCCAGCATTTT.

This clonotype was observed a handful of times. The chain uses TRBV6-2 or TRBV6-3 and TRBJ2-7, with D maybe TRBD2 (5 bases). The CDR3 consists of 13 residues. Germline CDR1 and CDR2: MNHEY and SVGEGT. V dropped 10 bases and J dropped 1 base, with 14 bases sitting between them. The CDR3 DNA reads TGTGCCATCGAGGGCAGGCAATCCTACGAGCAGTACTTC. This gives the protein CAIEGRQSYEQYF.

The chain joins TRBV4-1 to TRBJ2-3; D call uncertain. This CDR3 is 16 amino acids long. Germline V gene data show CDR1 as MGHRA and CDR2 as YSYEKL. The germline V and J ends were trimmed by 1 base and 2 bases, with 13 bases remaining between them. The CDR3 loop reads CASSQGVDPHTDTQYF. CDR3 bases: TGCGCCAGCAGCCAAGGGGTAGACCCTCACACAGATACGCAGTATTTT.

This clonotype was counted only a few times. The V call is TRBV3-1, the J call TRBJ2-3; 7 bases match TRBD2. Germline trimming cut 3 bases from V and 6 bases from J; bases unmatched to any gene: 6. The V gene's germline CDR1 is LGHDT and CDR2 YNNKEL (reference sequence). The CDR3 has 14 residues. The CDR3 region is CASSHPTSMDTQYF. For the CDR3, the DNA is TGTGCCAGCAGCCATCCGACTAGCATGGATACGCAGTATTTT.

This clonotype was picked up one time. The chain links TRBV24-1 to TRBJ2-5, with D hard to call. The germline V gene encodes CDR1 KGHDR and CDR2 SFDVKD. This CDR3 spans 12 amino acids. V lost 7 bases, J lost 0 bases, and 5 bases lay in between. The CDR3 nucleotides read TGTGCCACCAGGACATACCAAGAGACCCAGTACTTC. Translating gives CATRTYQETQYF.

In DNA, the CDR3 is TGCAGTGCTAGAGGTCTAGGTAGGGATAGGCACGAGCAGTACTTC. This sequence encodes CSARGLGRDRHEQYF. The chain is built from TRBV20-1 and TRBJ2-7; no firm D call. Trimming removed 1 base at V and 5 bases at J, with 18 bases between. The CDR3 is 15 amino acids. CDR1 and CDR2 from the germline V gene are DFQATT and SNEGSKA (reference sequence).

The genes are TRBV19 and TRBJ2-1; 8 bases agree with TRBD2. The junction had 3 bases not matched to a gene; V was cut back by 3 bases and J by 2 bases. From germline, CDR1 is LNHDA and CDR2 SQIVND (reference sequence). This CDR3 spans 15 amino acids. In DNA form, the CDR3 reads TGTGCCAGTAGTATCAGCGGGAGCCCCTACAATGAGCAGTTCTTC. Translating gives CASSISGSPYNEQFF.

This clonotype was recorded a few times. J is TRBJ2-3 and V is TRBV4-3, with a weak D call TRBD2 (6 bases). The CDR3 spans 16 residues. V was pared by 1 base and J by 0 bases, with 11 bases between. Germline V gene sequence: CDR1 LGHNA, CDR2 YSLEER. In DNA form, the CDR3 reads TGCGCCAGCAGCCAAGCCAGCGGGTCTAGCACAGATACGCAGTATTTT. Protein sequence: CASSQASGSSTDTQYF.

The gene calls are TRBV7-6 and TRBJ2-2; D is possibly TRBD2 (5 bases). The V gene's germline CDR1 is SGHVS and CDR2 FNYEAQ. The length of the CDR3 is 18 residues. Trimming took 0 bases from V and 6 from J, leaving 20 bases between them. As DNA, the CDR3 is TGTGCCAGCAGCTTAGCAATTTTACTGGGAAGTAGCGCCGGGGAGCTGTTTTTT. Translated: CASSLAILLGSSAGELFF. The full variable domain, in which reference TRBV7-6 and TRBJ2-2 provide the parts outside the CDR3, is GAGVSQSPRYKVTKRGQDVALRCDPISGHVSLYWYRQALGQGPEFLTYFNYEAQQDKSGLPNDRFSAERPEGSISTLTIQRTEQRDSAMYRCASSLAILLGSSAGELFFGEGSRLTVL.

CDR3 coding DNA: TGTGCCAGCAGCCAAGATGCATCAGGCCAAGAGACCCAGTACTTC. This codes for CASSQDASGQETQYF. The rearrangement joins TRBV14 to TRBJ2-5, with D unresolved. Germline V gene sequence: CDR1 SGHDN, CDR2 FVKESK. This CDR3 has 15 residues. Deletions cut 0 bases from V and 1 base from J, with 9 bases between.

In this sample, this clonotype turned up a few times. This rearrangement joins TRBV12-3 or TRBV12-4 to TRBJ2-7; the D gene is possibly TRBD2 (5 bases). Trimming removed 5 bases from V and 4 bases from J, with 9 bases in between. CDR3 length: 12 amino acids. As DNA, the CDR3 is TGTGCCAGCAGTCCCGGGGTTTACGAGCAGTACTTC. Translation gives CASSPGVYEQYF.

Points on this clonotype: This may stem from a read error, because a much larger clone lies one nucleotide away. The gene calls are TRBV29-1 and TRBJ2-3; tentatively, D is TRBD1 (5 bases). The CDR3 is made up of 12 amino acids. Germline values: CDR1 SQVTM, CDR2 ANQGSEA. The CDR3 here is CSAVLTTATQYF. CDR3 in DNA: TGCAGCGCCGTCCTCACGACAGCTACGCAGTATTTT.

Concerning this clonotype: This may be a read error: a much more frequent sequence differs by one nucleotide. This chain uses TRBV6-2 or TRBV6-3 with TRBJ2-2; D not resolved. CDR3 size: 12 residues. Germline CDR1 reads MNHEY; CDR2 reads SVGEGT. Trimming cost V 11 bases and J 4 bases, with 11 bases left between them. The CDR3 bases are TGTGCCTGCCGGACGGTCACCGGGGAGCTGTTTTTT. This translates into CACRTVTGELFF.

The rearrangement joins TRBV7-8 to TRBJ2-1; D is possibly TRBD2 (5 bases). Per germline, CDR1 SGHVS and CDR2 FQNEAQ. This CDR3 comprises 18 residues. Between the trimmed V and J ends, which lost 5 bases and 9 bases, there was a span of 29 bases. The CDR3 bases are TGTGCCAGCAGCCCTTTTGGTGAGGGCAGCGGTTCTTTCAGTGAGCAGTTCTTC. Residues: CASSPFGEGSGSFSEQFF. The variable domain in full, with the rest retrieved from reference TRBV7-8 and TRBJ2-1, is GAGVSQSPRYKVAKRGQDVALRCDPISGHVSLFWYQQALGQGPEFLTYFQNEAQLDKSGLPSDRFFAERPEGSVSTLKIQRTQQEDSAVYLCASSPFGEGSGSFSEQFFGPGTRLTVL.

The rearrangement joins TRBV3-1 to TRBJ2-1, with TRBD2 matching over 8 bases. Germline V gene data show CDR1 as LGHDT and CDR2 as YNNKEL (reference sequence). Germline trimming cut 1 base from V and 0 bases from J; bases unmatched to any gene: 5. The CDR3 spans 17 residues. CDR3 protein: CASSQGPSGLSYNEQFF. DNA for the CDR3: TGTGCCAGCAGCCAAGGTCCTAGCGGGCTCTCCTACAATGAGCAGTTCTTC.

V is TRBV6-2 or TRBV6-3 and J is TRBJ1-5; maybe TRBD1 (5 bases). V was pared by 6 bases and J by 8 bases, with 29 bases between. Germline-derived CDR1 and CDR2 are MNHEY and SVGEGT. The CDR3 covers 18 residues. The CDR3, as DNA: TGTGCCAGCAGCTTGGGCCTAAAGGGGTACCTGCAGAAAGAGCCCCAGCATTTT. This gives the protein CASSLGLKGYLQKEPQHF.

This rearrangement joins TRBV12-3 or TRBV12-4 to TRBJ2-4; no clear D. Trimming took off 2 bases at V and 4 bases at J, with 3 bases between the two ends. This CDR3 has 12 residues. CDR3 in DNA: TGTGCCAGCAGTTTAAATAAAAACATTCAGTACTTC. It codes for CASSLNKNIQYF.

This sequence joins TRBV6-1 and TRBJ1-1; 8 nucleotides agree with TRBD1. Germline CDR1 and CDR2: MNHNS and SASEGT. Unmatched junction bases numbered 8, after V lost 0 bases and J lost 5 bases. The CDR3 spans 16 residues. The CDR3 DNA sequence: TGTGCCAGCAGTGAAGCTCGACAGGGGAGGTATACTGAAGCTTTCTTT. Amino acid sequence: CASSEARQGRYTEAFF.

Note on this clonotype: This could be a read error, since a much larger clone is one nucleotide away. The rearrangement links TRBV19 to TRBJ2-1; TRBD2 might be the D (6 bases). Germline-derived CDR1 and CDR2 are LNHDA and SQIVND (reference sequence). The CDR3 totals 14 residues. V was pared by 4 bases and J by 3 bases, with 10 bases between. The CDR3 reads CASSTGTCYNEQFF. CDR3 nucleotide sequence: TGTGCCAGTAGTACCGGGACTTGCTACAATGAGCAGTTCTTC.

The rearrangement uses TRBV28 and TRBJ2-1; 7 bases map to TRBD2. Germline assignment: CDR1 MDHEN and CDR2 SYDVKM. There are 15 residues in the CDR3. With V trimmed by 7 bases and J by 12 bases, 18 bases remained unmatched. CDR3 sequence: CASIGLAEPWRGQFF. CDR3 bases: TGTGCCAGCATAGGGCTAGCGGAACCCTGGCGCGGGCAGTTCTTC.

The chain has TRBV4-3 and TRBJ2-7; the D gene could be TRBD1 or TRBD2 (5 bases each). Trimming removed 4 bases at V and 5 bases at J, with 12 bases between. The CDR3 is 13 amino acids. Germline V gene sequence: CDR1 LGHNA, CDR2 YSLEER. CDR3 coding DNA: TGCGCCAGCAGCCCGGGACGGACCAACGAGCAGTACTTC. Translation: CASSPGRTNEQYF.

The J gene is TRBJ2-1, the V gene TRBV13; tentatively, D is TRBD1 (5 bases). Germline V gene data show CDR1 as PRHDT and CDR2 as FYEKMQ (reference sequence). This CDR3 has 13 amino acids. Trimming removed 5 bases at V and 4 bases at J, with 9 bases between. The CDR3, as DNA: TGTGCCAGCAGCCTGACAGCTTACAATGAGCAGTTCTTC. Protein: CASSLTAYNEQFF.

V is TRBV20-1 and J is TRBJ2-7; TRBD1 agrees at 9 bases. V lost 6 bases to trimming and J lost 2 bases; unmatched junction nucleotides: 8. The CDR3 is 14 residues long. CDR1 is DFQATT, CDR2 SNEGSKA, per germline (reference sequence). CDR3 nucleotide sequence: TGCAGTGCCCGATCTCGGGACAGGGCCTACGAGCAGTACTTC. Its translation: CSARSRDRAYEQYF.

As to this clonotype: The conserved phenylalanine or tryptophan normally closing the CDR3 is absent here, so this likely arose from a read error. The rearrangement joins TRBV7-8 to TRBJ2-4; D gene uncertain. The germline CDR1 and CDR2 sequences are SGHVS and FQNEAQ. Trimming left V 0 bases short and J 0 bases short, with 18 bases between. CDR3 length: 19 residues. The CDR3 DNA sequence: TGTGCCAGCAGCTTAGCCGGCCCGGCGACAATGATAGCCAAAAACATTCAGTACCTC. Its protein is CASSLAGPATMIAKNIQYL.

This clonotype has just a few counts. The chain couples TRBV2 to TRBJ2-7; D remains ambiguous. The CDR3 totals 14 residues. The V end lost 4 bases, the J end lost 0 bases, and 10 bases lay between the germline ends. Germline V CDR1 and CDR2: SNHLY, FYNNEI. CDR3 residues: CASSALWSSYEQYF. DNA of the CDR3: TGTGCCAGCAGTGCGTTGTGGAGCTCCTACGAGCAGTACTTC.

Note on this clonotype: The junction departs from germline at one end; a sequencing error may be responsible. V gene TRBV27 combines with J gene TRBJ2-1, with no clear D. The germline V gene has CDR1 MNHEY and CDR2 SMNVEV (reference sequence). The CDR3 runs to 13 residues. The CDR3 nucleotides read TGTGCCAGCAGTCTATCCATGAACAATGAGCAGTTCTTC. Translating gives CASSLSMNNEQFF.

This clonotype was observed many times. The CDR3 sequence: CASSVRRSTQYF. For the CDR3, the DNA is TGTGCCAGCAGCGTCAGGAGGTCGACGCAGTATTTT. The genes are TRBV9 and TRBJ2-3, with D possibly TRBD2 on 5 matching bases. The germline V and J ends were trimmed by 2 bases and 9 bases, with 10 bases remaining between them. This CDR3 has 12 residues. From germline, CDR1 is SGDLS and CDR2 YYNGEE.

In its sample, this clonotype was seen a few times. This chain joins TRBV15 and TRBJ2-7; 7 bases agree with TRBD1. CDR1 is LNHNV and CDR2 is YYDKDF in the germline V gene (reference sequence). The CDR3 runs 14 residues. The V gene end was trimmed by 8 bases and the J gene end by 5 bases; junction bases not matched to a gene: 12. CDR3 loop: CATGATGKVDEQYF. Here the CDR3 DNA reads TGTGCCACCGGGGCGACAGGGAAGGTAGACGAGCAGTACTTC.